What follows are 28 T cell receptor beta chains derived from one specimen sequenced in a study of early T cells in non-severe SARS-CoV-2 infection. TCRdb called the 5' RACE reads again in MiXCR, with one record for every CDR3 protein. Here the sample spans 86,000 or so distinct CDR3 sequences, roughly 13% being singletons. Sequences were obtained from whole blood. Receptors were obtained from an adult who was a healthcare worker with PCR-confirmed SARS-CoV-2 infection or an uninfected control (not recorded which).

This clonotype was seen a handful of times. The chain has TRBV20-1 and TRBJ1-6, with 9 bases lining up with TRBD1. V lost 1 base to trimming and J lost 7 bases; unmatched junction nucleotides: 14. The CDR3 has 18 amino acids. CDR1 and CDR2 from the germline V gene are DFQATT and SNEGSKA (reference sequence). The CDR3 here is CSARGGTGIVPGNSPLHF. For the CDR3, the DNA is TGCAGTGCTAGAGGGGGGACAGGGATCGTCCCAGGGAATTCACCCCTCCACTTT.

This clonotype was observed many times. V gene TRBV7-6 combines with J gene TRBJ2-1; TRBD2 might be the D (5 bases). The CDR3 totals 13 residues. The V end was cut by 5 bases, the J end by 4 bases, with 9 bases between. CDR1 is SGHVS and CDR2 is FNYEAQ in the germline V gene. CDR3 sequence reads: CASSPAVYNEQFF. The CDR3 DNA reads TGTGCCAGCAGCCCAGCGGTTTACAATGAGCAGTTCTTC.

This clonotype was seen only a few times. The V and J genes are TRBV9 and TRBJ2-3; 9 positions agree with TRBD2. CDR3 length equals 17 residues. V gave up 2 bases and J gave up 3 bases; unmatched junction bases: 10. The germline V gene encodes CDR1 SGDLS and CDR2 YYNGEE. The CDR3 DNA reads as TGTGCCAGCAGCGTTAGCGGGGGCCTGGCCGTAACAGATACGCAGTATTTT. Its protein product is CASSVSGGLAVTDTQYF.

The rearrangement joins TRBV29-1 to TRBJ2-1; 9 bases are shared with TRBD1. The CDR3 extends over 14 amino acids. V lost 3 bases and J lost 7; bases outside the gene matches: 7. Germline assignment: CDR1 SQVTM and CDR2 ANQGSEA. The CDR3, as DNA: TGCAGCGTTGAGGGACAGGGTGGTCGGAATGAGCAGTTCTTC. It yields the protein CSVEGQGGRNEQFF.

The chain links TRBV4-1 to TRBJ2-5, with 9 bases aligning to TRBD2. Germline CDR1 and CDR2: MGHRA and YSYEKL. The CDR3 loop spans 15 amino acids. Germline trimming cut 2 bases from V and 4 bases from J; bases unmatched to any gene: 5. CDR3 amino acids: CASSQPGLAVETQYF. The CDR3 nucleotides are TGCGCCAGCAGCCAACCGGGACTAGCTGTAGAGACCCAGTACTTC.

The chain combines TRBV5-1 with TRBJ2-1, with 12 bases aligning to TRBD2. V dropped 7 bases and J dropped 9; count of bases not matched to a gene: 11. The CDR3 loop spans 15 amino acids. CDR1 and CDR2 (germline): SGHRS, YFSETQ. The CDR3 here is CASSGGLAGPVEQFF. CDR3 DNA: TGCGCCAGCTCGGGGGGACTAGCGGGTCCCGTTGAGCAGTTCTTC.

This clonotype was counted a few times. The V call is TRBV20-1, the J call TRBJ1-1; unclear D gene. The CDR3 consists of 12 residues. Germline loops: CDR1 DFQATT, CDR2 SNEGSKA (reference sequence). V shed 3 bases and J shed 3 bases, with 8 bases lying between them. The CDR3 loop reads CSARMDYTEAFF. The CDR3 DNA reads TGCAGTGCTAGGATGGACTACACTGAAGCTTTCTTT.

This clonotype was seen more than once but under ten times. The chain recombines TRBV6-4 with TRBJ1-2; D remains unclear. The CDR3 length is 17 residues. CDR1 and CDR2 (germline): MRHNA, SNTAGT. Trimming took 3 bases from V and 12 from J, leaving 29 bases between them. CDR3 sequence: CASSEFWSLTSPPGNTF. The CDR3 nucleotides read TGTGCCAGCAGTGAGTTCTGGTCTTTGACATCTCCCCCGGGAAACACCTTC.

This clonotype was counted between two and nine times. The V and J genes are TRBV6-1 and TRBJ1-5; D gene unclear. Germline-derived CDR1 and CDR2 are MNHNS and SASEGT. The ends were cut back, 0 bases at V and 1 base at J, with 7 bases in the middle. The CDR3 totals 15 residues. In nucleotides, the CDR3 is TGTGCCAGCAGTGAAGCGTTGGGGAGCAATCAGCCCCAGCATTTT. This translates into CASSEALGSNQPQHF.

This clonotype has only one observation. V is TRBV12-3 or TRBV12-4 and J is TRBJ1-5; tentative D call: TRBD1 (5 bases). The CDR3 has 14 amino acids. V was pared by 3 bases and J by 4 bases, with 10 bases between. CDR3 sequence reads: CASSLDNTNQPQHF. In DNA, the CDR3 is TGTGCCAGCAGTTTGGACAATACTAATCAGCCCCAGCATTTT.

This clonotype was observed a handful of times. V usage is TRBV6-5 and J usage is TRBJ1-4; 7 nucleotides agree with TRBD1. Trimming cost V 3 bases and J 6 bases; bases outside gene matches: 1. This CDR3 region has 13 residues. Germline V lookup: CDR1 MNHEY, CDR2 SVGAGI. Here the CDR3 reads CASSYGTDEKLFF. The CDR3 DNA is TGTGCCAGCAGTTATGGGACAGATGAAAAACTGTTTTTT.

The chain carries TRBV6-2 or TRBV6-3 and TRBJ2-2; D might be TRBD1 or TRBD2, each matching 5 bases. CDR1 and CDR2 from the germline V gene are MNHEY and SVGEGT. Trimming removed 5 bases at V and 10 bases at J, with 11 bases between. The CDR3 contains 12 residues. The CDR3 sequence: CASSRGRMELFF. In nucleotides, the CDR3 is TGTGCCAGCAGTCGGGGCCGGATGGAGCTGTTTTTT.

V gene TRBV11-2 combines with J gene TRBJ2-5; 7 bases fit TRBD1. The CDR3 has 17 residues. In germline, CDR1 is SGHAT, CDR2 FQNNGV. The V segment lost 2 bases and the J segment 1 base; nucleotides outside the gene matches: 10. CDR3 bases: TGTGCCAGCAGCTTACCAGGGGGTGCAAACCTCCAAGAGACCCAGTACTTC. Translating gives CASSLPGGANLQETQYF.

This chain joins TRBV13 and TRBJ1-1, with D unresolved. CDR3 length: 17 residues. Between the trimmed V and J ends, which lost 2 bases and 5 bases, there was a span of 21 bases. CDR1 and CDR2 from the germline V gene are PRHDT and FYEKMQ (reference sequence). CDR3 nucleotides: TGTGCCAGCAGCTTAAGCCGCGGTCGGGCCTCCGGGACTGAAGCTTTCTTT. Its protein is CASSLSRGRASGTEAFF.

At least ten counts were recorded for this clonotype. The J gene is TRBJ2-7, the V gene TRBV6-2 or TRBV6-3, with 9 bases aligning to TRBD2. V shed 8 bases, J shed 7 bases, and the junction held 12 bases outside the gene matches. CDR1 and CDR2 (germline): MNHEY, SVGEGT. The CDR3 runs 14 residues. The CDR3 loop is CASRMAGGPGEQYF. The CDR3 nucleotides read TGTGCCAGCCGAATGGCGGGAGGGCCGGGGGAGCAGTACTTC.

This clonotype was seen only a few times. The rearrangement links TRBV14 to TRBJ2-1; the D gene is possibly TRBD1 (5 bases). The V gene's germline CDR1 is SGHDN and CDR2 FVKESK. CDR3 length: 15 amino acids. The V end was cut by 1 base, the J end by 6 bases, with 13 bases between. CDR3 coding DNA: TGTGCCAGCAGCCAAGTTCCAGGGTATTTCAATGAGCAGTTCTTC. It codes for CASSQVPGYFNEQFF.

Comment on this clonotype: This clone may be a read error of a much larger clone one base away. The rearrangement links TRBV5-1 to TRBJ1-6; TRBD1 matches 7 bases. CDR1 SGHRS and CDR2 YFSETQ come from the germline V gene. The CDR3 sequence is 16 residues long. The CDR3, as DNA: TGCGCCAGCAGCGGCGGGGACAGCTCCTATAATTCACCCCTCCGCTTT. Translating gives CASSGGDSSYNSPLRF.

This clonotype showed up just a few times. The V gene is TRBV9, the J gene TRBJ1-4, with D perhaps TRBD1 (5 bases). The CDR3 extends over 15 amino acids. Trimming cost V 6 bases and J 0 bases, with 12 bases left between them. Per germline, CDR1 SGDLS and CDR2 YYNGEE. CDR3 in amino acids: CASTLTAATNEKLFF. Here the CDR3 DNA reads TGTGCCAGCACTCTGACAGCAGCAACTAATGAAAAACTGTTTTTT.

Only a few counts were recorded for this clonotype. The rearrangement joins TRBV19 to TRBJ1-2; weak D call: TRBD1 (5 bases). The germline V and J ends were trimmed by 7 bases and 1 base, with 13 bases remaining between them. The CDR3 extends over 14 amino acids. The germline V gene encodes CDR1 LNHDA and CDR2 SQIVND (reference sequence). The CDR3 DNA is TGTGCCAGTATTTTGACAGTGAATAACTATGGCTACACCTTC. Translating it yields CASILTVNNYGYTF.

This clonotype was seen many times. The chain has TRBV3-1 and TRBJ1-2; D is possibly TRBD1 (5 bases). The V end was cut by 4 bases, the J end by 4 bases, with 7 bases between. This CDR3 is built from 12 residues. The germline V gene encodes CDR1 LGHDT and CDR2 YNNKEL (reference sequence). The CDR3 spells CASSLRGYGYTF. For the CDR3, the DNA is TGTGCCAGCAGCCTTAGGGGCTATGGCTACACCTTC.

This clonotype was picked up a small number of times. The chain has TRBV7-2 and TRBJ1-6; D uncertain. Germline V lookup: CDR1 SGHTA, CDR2 FQGNSA. Trimming removed 5 bases from V and 5 bases from J, with 19 bases in between. CDR3 size: 17 residues. The CDR3 sequence is CASSPPPWQSDNSPLHF. CDR3 nucleotides: TGTGCCAGCAGCCCCCCTCCCTGGCAGTCGGATAATTCACCCCTCCACTTT.

The chain uses TRBV5-6 and TRBJ2-7, with a possible D match to TRBD1 (6 bases). The CDR3 is 14 amino acids. Germline loops: CDR1 SGHDT, CDR2 YYEEEE. The V end was cut by 3 bases, the J end by 3 bases, with 13 bases between. In DNA form, the CDR3 reads TGTGCCAGCAGCTCGGACAGCGTAAACTACGAGCAGTACTTC. Its translation: CASSSDSVNYEQYF.

This clonotype was found many times. The V gene is TRBV24-1, the J gene TRBJ2-2; D ambiguous. This CDR3 has 13 amino acids. V gave up 5 bases and J gave up 6 bases, with 9 bases separating them. Germline lookup yields CDR1 KGHDR and CDR2 SFDVKD. CDR3: CATSVPTSGELFF. The CDR3 DNA follows: TGTGCCACCAGTGTACCCACCTCCGGGGAGCTGTTTTTT.

This clonotype was found a few times. V gene TRBV29-1 combines with J gene TRBJ1-6, with no clear D. Deletions cut 3 bases from V and 5 bases from J, with 11 bases between. CDR3 length: 14 residues. Germline V gene sequence: CDR1 SQVTM, CDR2 ANQGSEA. The CDR3 sequence is CSVDIGRDNSPLHF. CDR3 DNA: TGCAGCGTTGACATAGGGCGGGATAATTCACCCCTCCACTTT.

In its sample, this clonotype was seen a few times. CDR3 residues: CAIGGGSGANVLTF. CDR3 nucleotides: TGTGCCATCGGCGGTGGCTCTGGGGCCAACGTCCTGACTTTC. The chain recombines TRBV10-3 with TRBJ2-6, with D hard to call. Trimming took off 8 bases at V and 0 bases at J, with 8 bases between the two ends. The V gene's germline CDR1 is ENHRY and CDR2 SYGVKD. The CDR3 runs 14 residues.

This clonotype was detected a few times. The chain combines TRBV20-1 with TRBJ2-1, with D perhaps TRBD1 or TRBD2 (5 bases each). Trimming removed 1 base from V and 8 bases from J, with 18 bases in between. CDR3 length equals 15 residues. The germline V gene encodes CDR1 DFQATT and CDR2 SNEGSKA (reference sequence). The CDR3 protein is CSARAGTGRGDEQFF. The DNA for the CDR3 is TGCAGTGCTAGAGCGGGGACGGGGAGAGGGGATGAGCAGTTCTTC.

This clonotype was seen only a few times. The rearrangement uses TRBV2 and TRBJ2-2, with 9 positions matching TRBD1. Germline CDR1 reads SNHLY; CDR2 reads FYNNEI. V lost 9 bases, J lost 4 bases, and 3 bases stayed unmatched. The CDR3 totals 13 residues. For the CDR3, the DNA is TGTGCCAGGGGGACAGGGATCACCGGGGAGCTGTTTTTT. Translation: CARGTGITGELFF.

The gene calls are TRBV16 and TRBJ1-2, with D uncertain. Per the germline V gene, CDR1 is KGHSY and CDR2 is FQNENV. Trimming cost V 2 bases and J 8 bases, with 12 bases left between them. This CDR3 spans 13 amino acids. The CDR3: CASSQVREGGYTF. CDR3 sequence (DNA): TGTGCCAGCAGCCAAGTAAGGGAGGGCGGCTACACCTTC. The entire variable domain, with the rest obtained from reference TRBV16 and TRBJ1-2, is as follows: GEEVAQTPKHLVRGEGQKAKLYCAPIKGHSYVFWYQQVLKNEFKFLISFQNENVFDETGMPKERFSAKCLPNSPCSLEIQATKLEDSAVYFCASSQVREGGYTFGSGTRLTVV.